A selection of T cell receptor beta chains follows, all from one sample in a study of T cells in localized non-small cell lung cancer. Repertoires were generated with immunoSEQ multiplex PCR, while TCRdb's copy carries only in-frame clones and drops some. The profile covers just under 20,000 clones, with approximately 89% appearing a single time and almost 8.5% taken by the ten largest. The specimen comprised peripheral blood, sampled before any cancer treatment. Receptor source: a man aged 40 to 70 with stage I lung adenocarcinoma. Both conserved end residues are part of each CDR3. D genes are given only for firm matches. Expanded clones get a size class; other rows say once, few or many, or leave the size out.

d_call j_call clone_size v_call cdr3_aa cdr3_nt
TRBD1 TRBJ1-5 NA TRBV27 CASRPTGAQPQHF TGTGCCAGCAGACCAACAGGGGCTCAGCCCCAGCATTTT
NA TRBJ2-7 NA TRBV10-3 CAISVGGEQYF TGTGCCATCAGTGTAGGGGGCGAGCAGTACTTC
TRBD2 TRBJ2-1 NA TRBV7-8 CASSGSGSWLNEQFF TGTGCCAGCAGCGGTAGCGGGTCGTGGTTGAATGAGCAGTTCTTC
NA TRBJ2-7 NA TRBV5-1 CASSLGSTDDYEQYF TGCGCCAGCAGCTTGGGATCGACGGACGACTACGAGCAGTACTTC
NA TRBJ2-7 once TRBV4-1 CASSLGGSYEQYF TGCGCCAGCAGCCTAGGGGGGAGCTACGAGCAGTACTTC
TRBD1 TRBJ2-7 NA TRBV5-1 CASSWGTGTNSYEQYF TGCGCCAGCAGCTGGGGGACAGGGACAAACTCCTACGAGCAGTACTTC
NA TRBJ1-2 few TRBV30 CAWKRGQSYGYTF TGTGCATGGAAACGGGGGCAGAGCTATGGCTACACCTTC
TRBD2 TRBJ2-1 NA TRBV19 CASSIRASGEYNEQFF TGTGCCAGTAGTATAAGGGCTAGCGGGGAATACAATGAGCAGTTCTTC
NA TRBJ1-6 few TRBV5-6 CASSKYDSPYNSPLHF TGTGCCAGCAGCAAATACGACTCACCTTATAATTCACCCCTCCACTTT
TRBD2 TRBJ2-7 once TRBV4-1 CASSQPTSGNHEQYF TGCGCCAGCAGCCAACCGACTAGCGGGAACCACGAGCAGTACTTC
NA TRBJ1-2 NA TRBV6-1 CASSEKSNYGYTF TGTGCCAGCAGTGAAAAAAGTAACTATGGCTACACCTTC
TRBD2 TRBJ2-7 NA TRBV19 CASSIVLAGSSYEQYF TGTGCCAGTAGTATTGTCCTAGCGGGATCCTCCTACGAGCAGTACTTC
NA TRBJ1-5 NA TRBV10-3 CAISISDSQPQHF TGTGCCATCAGTATCTCCGATTCTCAGCCCCAGCATTTT
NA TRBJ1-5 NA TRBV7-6 CASSQGPSGGNQPQHF TGTGCCAGCAGCCAGGGACCCTCCGGAGGCAATCAGCCCCAGCATTTT
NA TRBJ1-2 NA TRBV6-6 CASSSSLNYGYTF TGTGCCAGCAGTTCATCCCTTAACTATGGCTACACCTTC
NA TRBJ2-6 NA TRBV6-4 CASSDASGANVLTF TGTGCCAGCAGTGACGCCTCTGGGGCCAACGTCCTGACTTTC
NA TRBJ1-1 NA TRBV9 CASSAGGVTEAFF TGTGCCAGCAGCGCCGGGGGAGTCACTGAAGCTTTCTTT